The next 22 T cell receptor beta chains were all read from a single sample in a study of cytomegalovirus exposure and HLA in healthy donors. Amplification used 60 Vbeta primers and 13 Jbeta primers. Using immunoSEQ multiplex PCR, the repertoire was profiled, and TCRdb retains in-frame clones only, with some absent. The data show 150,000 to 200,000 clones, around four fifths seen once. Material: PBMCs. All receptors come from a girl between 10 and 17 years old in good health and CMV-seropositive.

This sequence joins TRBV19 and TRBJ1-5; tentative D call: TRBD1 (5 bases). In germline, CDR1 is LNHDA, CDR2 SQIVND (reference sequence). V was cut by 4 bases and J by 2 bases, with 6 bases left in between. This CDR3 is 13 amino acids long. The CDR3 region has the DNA TGTGCCAGTAGTACGGGGGGCAATCAGCCCCAGCATTTT. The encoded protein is CASSTGGNQPQHF. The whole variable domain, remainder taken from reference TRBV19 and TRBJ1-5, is DGGITQSPKYLFRKEGQNVTLSCEQNLNHDAMYWYRQDPGQGLRLIYYSQIVNDFQKGDIAEGYSVSREKKESFPLTVTSAQKNPTAFYLCASSTGGNQPQHFGDGTRLSIL.

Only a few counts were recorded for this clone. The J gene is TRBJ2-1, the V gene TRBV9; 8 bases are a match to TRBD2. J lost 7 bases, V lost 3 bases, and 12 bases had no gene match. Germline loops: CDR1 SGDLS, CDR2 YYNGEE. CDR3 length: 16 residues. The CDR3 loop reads CASSAKETGGGNEQFF. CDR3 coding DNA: TGTGCCAGCAGCGCAAAAGAAACGGGGGGGGGTAATGAGCAGTTCTTC.

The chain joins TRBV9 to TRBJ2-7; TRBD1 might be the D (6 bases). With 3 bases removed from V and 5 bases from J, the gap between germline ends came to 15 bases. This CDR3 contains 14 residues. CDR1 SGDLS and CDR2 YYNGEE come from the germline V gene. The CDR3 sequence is CASSAYGAGDEQYF. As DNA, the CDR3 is TGTGCCAGCAGCGCCTACGGGGCAGGGGACGAGCAGTACTTC.

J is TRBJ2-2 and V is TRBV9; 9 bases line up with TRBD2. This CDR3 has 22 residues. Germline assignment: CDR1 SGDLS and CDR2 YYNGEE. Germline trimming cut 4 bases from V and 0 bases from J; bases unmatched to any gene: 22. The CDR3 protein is CASSHSWERGALHQPNTGELFF. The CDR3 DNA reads TGTGCCAGCAGCCATTCTTGGGAGCGGGGGGCACTCCATCAACCGAACACCGGGGAGCTGTTTTTT. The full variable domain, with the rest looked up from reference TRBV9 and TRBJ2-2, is DSGVTQTPKHLITATGQRVTLRCSPRSGDLSVYWYQQSLDQGLQFLIQYYNGEERAKGNILERFSAQQFPDLHSELNLSSLELGDSALYFCASSHSWERGALHQPNTGELFFGEGSRLTVL.

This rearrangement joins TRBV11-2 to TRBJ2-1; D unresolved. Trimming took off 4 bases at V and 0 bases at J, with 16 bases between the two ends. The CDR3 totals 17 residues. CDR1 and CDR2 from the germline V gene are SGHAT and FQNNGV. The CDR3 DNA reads TGTGCCAGCAGCTATAGACTTGGTGATCGCTCCTACAATGAGCAGTTCTTC. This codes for CASSYRLGDRSYNEQFF.

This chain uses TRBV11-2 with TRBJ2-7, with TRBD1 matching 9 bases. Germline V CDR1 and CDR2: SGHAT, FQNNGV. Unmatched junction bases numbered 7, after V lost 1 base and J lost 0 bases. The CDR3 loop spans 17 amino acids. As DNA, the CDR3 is TGTGCCAGCAGCTTAGGCGGACAGGGGCCCATCTCCTACGAGCAGTACTTC. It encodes CASSLGGQGPISYEQYF. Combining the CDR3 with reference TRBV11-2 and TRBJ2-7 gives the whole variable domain EAGVAQSPRYKIIEKRQSVAFWCNPISGHATLYWYQQILGQGPKLLIQFQNNGVVDDSQLPKDRFSAERLKGVDSTLKIQPAKLEDSAVYLCASSLGGQGPISYEQYFGPGTRLTVT.

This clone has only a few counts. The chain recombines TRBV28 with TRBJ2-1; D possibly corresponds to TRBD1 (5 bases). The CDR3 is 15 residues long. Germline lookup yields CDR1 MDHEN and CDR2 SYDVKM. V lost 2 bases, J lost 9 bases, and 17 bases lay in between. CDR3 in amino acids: CASSLRGPENGEQFF. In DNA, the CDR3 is TGTGCCAGCAGTTTAAGGGGCCCCGAAAACGGTGAGCAGTTCTTC.

The CDR3 region is CASSSPRPGSYYNEQFF. The CDR3 DNA is TGTGCCAGCAGTTCCCCCCGTCCGGGTTCATACTACAATGAGCAGTTCTTC. The J gene is TRBJ2-1, the V gene TRBV28; no clear D gene. The CDR3 consists of 17 residues. The germline CDR1 and CDR2 sequences are MDHEN and SYDVKM. Trimming stripped 4 bases from V and 3 bases from J, with 19 bases between. The complete variable domain, with remaining parts taken from reference TRBV28 and TRBJ2-1, reads DVKVTQSSRYLVKRTGEKVFLECVQDMDHENMFWYRQDPGLGLRLIYFSYDVKMKEKGDIPEGYSVSREKKERFSLILESASTNQTSMYLCASSSPRPGSYYNEQFFGPGTRLTVL.

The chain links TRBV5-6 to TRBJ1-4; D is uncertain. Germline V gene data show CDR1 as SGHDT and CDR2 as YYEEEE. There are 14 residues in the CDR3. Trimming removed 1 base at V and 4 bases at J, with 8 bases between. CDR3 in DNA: TGTGCCAGCAGCTTGTACGTAGATAATGAAAAACTGTTTTTT. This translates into CASSLYVDNEKLFF.

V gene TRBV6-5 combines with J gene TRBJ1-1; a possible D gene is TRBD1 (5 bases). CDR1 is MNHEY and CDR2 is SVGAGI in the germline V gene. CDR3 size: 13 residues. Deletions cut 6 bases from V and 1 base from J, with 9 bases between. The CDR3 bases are TGTGCCAGCAGAGATACAGGGAACACTGAAGCTTTCTTT. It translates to CASRDTGNTEAFF.

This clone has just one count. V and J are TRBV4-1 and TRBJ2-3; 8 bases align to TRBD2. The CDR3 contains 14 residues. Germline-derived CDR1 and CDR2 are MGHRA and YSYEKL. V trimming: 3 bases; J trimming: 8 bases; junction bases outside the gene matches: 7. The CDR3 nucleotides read TGCGCCAGCAGCCAGGGAAGTAGCGGGGTTACGCAGTATTTT. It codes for CASSQGSSGVTQYF.

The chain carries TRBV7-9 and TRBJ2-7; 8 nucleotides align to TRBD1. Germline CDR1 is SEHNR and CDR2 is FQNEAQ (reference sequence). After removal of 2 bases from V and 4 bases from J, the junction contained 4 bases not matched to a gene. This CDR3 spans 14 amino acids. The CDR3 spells CASSLTGGRYEQYF. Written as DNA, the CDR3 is TGTGCCAGCAGCTTAACAGGGGGAAGGTACGAGCAGTACTTC.

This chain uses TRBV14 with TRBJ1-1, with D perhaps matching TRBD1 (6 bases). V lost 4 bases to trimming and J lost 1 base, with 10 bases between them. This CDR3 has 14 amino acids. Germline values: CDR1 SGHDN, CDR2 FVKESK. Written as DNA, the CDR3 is TGTGCCAGCAGCCGTTTCAGGGGGAACACTGAAGCTTTCTTT. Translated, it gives CASSRFRGNTEAFF.

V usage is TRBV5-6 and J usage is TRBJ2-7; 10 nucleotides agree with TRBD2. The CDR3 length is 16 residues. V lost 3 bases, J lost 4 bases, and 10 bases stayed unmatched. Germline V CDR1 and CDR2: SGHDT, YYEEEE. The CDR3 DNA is TGTGCCAGCAGCTCCCTCCCAGCGGGGGGGCGATACGAGCAGTACTTC. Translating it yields CASSSLPAGGRYEQYF.

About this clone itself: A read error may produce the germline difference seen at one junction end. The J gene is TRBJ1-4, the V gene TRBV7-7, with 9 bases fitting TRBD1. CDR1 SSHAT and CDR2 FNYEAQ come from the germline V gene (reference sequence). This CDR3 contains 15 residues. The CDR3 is CASSKTGTGKEKLFF. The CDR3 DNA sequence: TGTGCTAGCAGCAAAACCGGGACAGGGAAGGAAAAACTGTTTTTT.

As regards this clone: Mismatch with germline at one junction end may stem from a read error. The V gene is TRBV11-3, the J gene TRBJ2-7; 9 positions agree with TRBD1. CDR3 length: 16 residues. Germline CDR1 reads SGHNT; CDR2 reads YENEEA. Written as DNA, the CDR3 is TGTGCCAGCAGTTTAGATTCGGGACAGGGTGGGTACGAGCAGTACTTC. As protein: CASSLDSGQGGYEQYF.

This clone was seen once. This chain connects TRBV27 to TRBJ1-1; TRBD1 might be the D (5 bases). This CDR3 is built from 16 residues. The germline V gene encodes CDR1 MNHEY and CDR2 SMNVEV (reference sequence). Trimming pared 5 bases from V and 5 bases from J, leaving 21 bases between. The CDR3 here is CASSIREGYPGTEAFF. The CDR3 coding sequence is TGTGCCAGCAGTATTAGGGAGGGGTATCCGGGAACTGAAGCTTTCTTT.

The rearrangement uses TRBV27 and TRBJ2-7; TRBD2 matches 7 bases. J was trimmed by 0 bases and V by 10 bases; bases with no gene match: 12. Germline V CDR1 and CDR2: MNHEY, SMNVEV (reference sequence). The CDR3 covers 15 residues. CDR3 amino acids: CAIPPLAESSYEQYF. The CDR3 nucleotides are TGTGCCATTCCTCCCCTAGCGGAAAGCTCCTACGAGCAGTACTTC.

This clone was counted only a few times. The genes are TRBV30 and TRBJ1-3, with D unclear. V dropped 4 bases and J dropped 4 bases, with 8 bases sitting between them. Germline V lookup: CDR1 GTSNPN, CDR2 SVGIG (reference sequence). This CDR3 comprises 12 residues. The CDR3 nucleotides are TGTGCCTGGAAGGCAGCGGGAAACACCATATATTTT. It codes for CAWKAAGNTIYF.

CDR3 amino acids: CASNPWTGGSSYNSPLHF. For the CDR3, the DNA is TGTGCCAGCAATCCATGGACAGGGGGCAGCTCCTATAATTCACCCCTCCACTTT. V usage is TRBV28 and J usage is TRBJ1-6, with 11 bases lining up with TRBD1. CDR1 is MDHEN, CDR2 SYDVKM, per germline. This CDR3 has 18 amino acids. Trimming removed 7 bases from V and 0 bases from J; junction bases left unmatched: 8. Complete variable domain (other parts from reference TRBV28 and TRBJ1-6): DVKVTQSSRYLVKRTGEKVFLECVQDMDHENMFWYRQDPGLGLRLIYFSYDVKMKEKGDIPEGYSVSREKKERFSLILESASTNQTSMYLCASNPWTGGSSYNSPLHFGNGTRLTVT.

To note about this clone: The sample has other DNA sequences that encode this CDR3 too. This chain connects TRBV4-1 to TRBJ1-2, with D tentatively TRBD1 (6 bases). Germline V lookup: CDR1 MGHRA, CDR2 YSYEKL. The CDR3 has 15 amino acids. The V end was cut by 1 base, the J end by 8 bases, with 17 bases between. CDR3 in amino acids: CASSQVQGPGYGYTF. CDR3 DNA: TGCGCCAGCAGCCAAGTCCAGGGGCCAGGGTACGGCTACACCTTC.

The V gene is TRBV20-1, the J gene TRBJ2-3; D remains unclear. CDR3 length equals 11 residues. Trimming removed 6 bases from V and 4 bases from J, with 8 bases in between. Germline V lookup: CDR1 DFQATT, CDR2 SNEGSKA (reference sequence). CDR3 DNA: TGCAGTGCAAATAGTCCAGATACGCAGTATTTT. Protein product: CSANSPDTQYF.